A selection of T cell receptor beta chains follows, all from one sample in a study of blood T cell repertoires in COVID-19. The protocol was immunoSEQ multiplex PCR, while the TCRdb copy is restricted to in-frame clones and leaves out a portion. The sample lists roughly 190,000 clones; roughly three quarters were seen once. Material for sequencing was peripheral blood. The receptors originated from a woman aged 45-59 years with active or convalescent COVID-19. The CDR3 runs from the conserved cysteine through the conserved F or W. The D gene is left open where the match is weak. Rows give clone size only sometimes, using once, few, many, or a class for an expanded clone.

clone_size: -
j_call: TRBJ2-2
d_call: -
v_call: TRBV2
cdr3_aa: CASRGWGSGELFF
cdr3_nt: TGTGCCAGCAGGGGGTGGGGCAGCGGGGAGCTGTTTTTT

clone_size: -
j_call: TRBJ2-5
d_call: -
v_call: TRBV7-3
cdr3_aa: CASSSSGKETQYF
cdr3_nt: TGTGCCAGCAGCTCATCCGGGAAAGAGACCCAGTACTTC

clone_size: few
j_call: TRBJ2-2
d_call: -
v_call: TRBV2
cdr3_aa: CASIGGWAGLNTGELFF
cdr3_nt: TGTGCCAGCATCGGGGGTTGGGCAGGCCTCAACACCGGGGAGCTGTTTTTT

clone_size: -
j_call: TRBJ2-3
d_call: -
v_call: TRBV15
cdr3_aa: CATSRLGGRTDTQYF
cdr3_nt: TGTGCCACCAGCAGGCTCGGGGGTCGCACAGATACGCAGTATTTT

clone_size: -
j_call: TRBJ2-3
d_call: -
v_call: TRBV5-4
cdr3_aa: CASSPDSRVVDTQYF
cdr3_nt: TGTGCCAGCAGCCCTGACTCCCGGGTGGTGGATACGCAGTATTTT

clone_size: few
j_call: TRBJ2-7
d_call: -
v_call: TRBV18
cdr3_aa: CASSPGESSYEQYF
cdr3_nt: TGTGCCAGCTCACCAGGAGAAAGCTCCTACGAGCAGTACTTC

clone_size: few
j_call: TRBJ1-5
d_call: TRBD1
v_call: TRBV28
cdr3_aa: CASNPGGAGQPQHF
cdr3_nt: TGTGCCAGCAACCCAGGGGGCGCGGGACAGCCCCAGCATTTT

clone_size: -
j_call: TRBJ1-1
d_call: TRBD1
v_call: TRBV5-1
cdr3_aa: CASRTGLENTEAFF
cdr3_nt: TGCGCCAGTCGGACAGGGTTAGAGAACACTGAAGCTTTCTTT

clone_size: -
j_call: TRBJ2-7
d_call: -
v_call: TRBV11-2
cdr3_aa: CASSLDKPTGSYEQYF
cdr3_nt: TGTGCCAGCAGCTTAGATAAGCCAACAGGGTCCTACGAGCAGTACTTC

clone_size: few
j_call: TRBJ1-5
d_call: TRBD1
v_call: TRBV19
cdr3_aa: CASSTSQGGRSAQHF
cdr3_nt: TGTGCCAGTAGTACCTCCCAGGGGGGTCGATCAGCCCAGCATTTT

clone_size: -
j_call: TRBJ2-3
d_call: -
v_call: TRBV29-1
cdr3_aa: CSVPLPRRPTDTQYF
cdr3_nt: TGCAGCGTTCCCCTCCCCAGGCGCCCGACAGATACGCAGTATTTT

clone_size: -
j_call: TRBJ1-1
d_call: -
v_call: TRBV28
cdr3_aa: CASSPRGGGLTEAFF
cdr3_nt: TGTGCCAGCAGCCCTAGAGGGGGGGGTTTGACTGAAGCTTTCTTT

clone_size: -
j_call: TRBJ1-2
d_call: -
v_call: TRBV5-6
cdr3_aa: CASSYNNRNTF
cdr3_nt: TGTGCCAGCAGCTATAACAACAGGAACACCTTC

clone_size: -
j_call: TRBJ1-1
d_call: -
v_call: TRBV19
cdr3_aa: CASSIRGNTEAFF
cdr3_nt: TGTGCCAGTAGTATTAGGGGGAACACTGAAGCTTTCTTT

clone_size: -
j_call: TRBJ1-2
d_call: TRBD1
v_call: TRBV27
cdr3_aa: CASSSGQGVSASYGYTF
cdr3_nt: TGTGCCAGCAGTTCCGGACAGGGTGTCTCGGCCTCCTATGGCTACACCTTC

clone_size: -
j_call: TRBJ1-2
d_call: -
v_call: TRBV30
cdr3_aa: CAWSVQNGYTF
cdr3_nt: TGTGCCTGGAGTGTACAGAATGGCTACACCTTC

clone_size: -
j_call: TRBJ1-4
d_call: -
v_call: TRBV4-2
cdr3_aa: CASSQDPLGQLTNEKLFF
cdr3_nt: TGTGCCAGCAGCCAAGACCCCCTTGGACAGTTAACTAATGAAAAACTGTTTTTT

clone_size: -
j_call: TRBJ2-7
d_call: -
v_call: TRBV27
cdr3_aa: CASSLSGGSQRYEQYF
cdr3_nt: TGTGCCAGCAGTTTATCGGGAGGATCACAACGCTACGAGCAGTACTTC

clone_size: -
j_call: TRBJ1-1
d_call: -
v_call: TRBV30
cdr3_aa: CAWSVEGRTEAFF
cdr3_nt: TGTGCCTGGAGTGTGGAGGGCCGGACTGAAGCTTTCTTT

clone_size: -
j_call: TRBJ2-3
d_call: TRBD1
v_call: TRBV7-3
cdr3_aa: CASSLGDSPSTDTQYF
cdr3_nt: TGTGCCAGCAGCTTAGGGGACAGCCCTAGCACAGATACGCAGTATTTT

clone_size: -
j_call: TRBJ1-1
d_call: -
v_call: TRBV19
cdr3_aa: CASNLRGSTEAFF
cdr3_nt: TGTGCCAGTAATCTTCGGGGGTCTACTGAAGCTTTCTTT

clone_size: -
j_call: TRBJ2-2
d_call: -
v_call: TRBV14
cdr3_aa: CASSLRTTLTGELFF
cdr3_nt: TGTGCCAGCAGCCTCCGGACTACTCTCACCGGGGAGCTGTTTTTT

clone_size: -
j_call: TRBJ2-7
d_call: TRBD1
v_call: TRBV5-6
cdr3_aa: CASSFNTGGYEQYF
cdr3_nt: TGTGCCAGCAGCTTTAATACAGGGGGCTACGAGCAGTACTTC

clone_size: once
j_call: TRBJ1-5
d_call: -
v_call: TRBV15
cdr3_aa: CATSRVEGFQPQHF
cdr3_nt: TGTGCCACCAGCAGAGTGGAGGGATTTCAGCCCCAGCATTTT

clone_size: -
j_call: TRBJ1-2
d_call: -
v_call: TRBV6-5
cdr3_aa: CASSFQGTYGYTF
cdr3_nt: TGTGCCAGCAGTTTCCAGGGTACCTATGGCTACACCTTC

clone_size: -
j_call: TRBJ2-4
d_call: -
v_call: TRBV2
cdr3_aa: CASKISAKNIQYF
cdr3_nt: TGTGCCAGCAAGATTAGCGCTAAAAACATTCAGTACTTC

clone_size: -
j_call: TRBJ1-5
d_call: -
v_call: TRBV4-2
cdr3_aa: CASSLQGSNQPQHF
cdr3_nt: TGTGCCAGCAGCCTACAGGGTAGCAATCAGCCCCAGCATTTT

clone_size: -
j_call: TRBJ1-2
d_call: -
v_call: TRBV6-2/TRBV6-3
cdr3_aa: CASSYSTAGYGYTF
cdr3_nt: TGTGCCAGCAGTTACTCGACAGCGGGCTATGGCTACACCTTC

clone_size: -
j_call: TRBJ2-3
d_call: TRBD2
v_call: TRBV19
cdr3_aa: CASSIGEGSTDTQYF
cdr3_nt: TGTGCCAGTAGTATAGGGGAGGGTTCCACAGATACGCAGTATTTT

clone_size: few
j_call: TRBJ2-2
d_call: -
v_call: TRBV4-3
cdr3_aa: CASSLDRNTGELFF
cdr3_nt: TGCGCCAGCAGTCTTGACAGGAACACCGGGGAGCTGTTTTTT

clone_size: -
j_call: TRBJ1-1
d_call: TRBD1
v_call: TRBV7-8
cdr3_aa: CASSPDRGNTEAFF
cdr3_nt: TGTGCCAGCAGCCCAGACAGGGGCAACACTGAAGCTTTCTTT